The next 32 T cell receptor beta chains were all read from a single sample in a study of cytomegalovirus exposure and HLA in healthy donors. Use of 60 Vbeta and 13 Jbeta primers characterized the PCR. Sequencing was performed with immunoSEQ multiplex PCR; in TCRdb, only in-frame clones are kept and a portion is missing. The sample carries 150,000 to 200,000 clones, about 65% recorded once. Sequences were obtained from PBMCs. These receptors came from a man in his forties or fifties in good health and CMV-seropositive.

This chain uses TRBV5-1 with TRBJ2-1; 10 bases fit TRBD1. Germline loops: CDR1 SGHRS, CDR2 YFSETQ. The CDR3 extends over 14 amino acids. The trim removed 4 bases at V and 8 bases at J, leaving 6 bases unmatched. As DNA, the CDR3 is TGCGCCAGCAGCCAGGACAGGGGGGTCGATGAGCAGTTCTTC. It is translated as CASSQDRGVDEQFF.

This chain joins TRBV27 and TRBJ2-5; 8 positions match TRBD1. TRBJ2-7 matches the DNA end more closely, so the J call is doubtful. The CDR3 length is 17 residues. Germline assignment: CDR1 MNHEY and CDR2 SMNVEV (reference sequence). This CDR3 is CASTLVFRQGAPYEQYF. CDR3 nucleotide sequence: TGTGCCAGCACCTTAGTGTTTCGGCAGGGGGCTCCCTACGAGCAGTACTTC.

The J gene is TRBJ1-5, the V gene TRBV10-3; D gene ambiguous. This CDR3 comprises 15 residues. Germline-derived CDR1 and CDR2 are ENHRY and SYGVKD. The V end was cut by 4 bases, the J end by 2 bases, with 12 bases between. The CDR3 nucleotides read TGTGCCATCAGTGGAGAGAGACGGGGCAATCAGCCCCAGCATTTT. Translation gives CAISGERRGNQPQHF.

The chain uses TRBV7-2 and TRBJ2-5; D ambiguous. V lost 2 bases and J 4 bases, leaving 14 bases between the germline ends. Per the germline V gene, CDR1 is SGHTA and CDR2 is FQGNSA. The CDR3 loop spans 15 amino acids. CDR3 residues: CASSLLTRSGETQYF. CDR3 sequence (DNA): TGTGCCAGCAGCTTACTTACTCGGTCGGGAGAGACCCAGTACTTC.

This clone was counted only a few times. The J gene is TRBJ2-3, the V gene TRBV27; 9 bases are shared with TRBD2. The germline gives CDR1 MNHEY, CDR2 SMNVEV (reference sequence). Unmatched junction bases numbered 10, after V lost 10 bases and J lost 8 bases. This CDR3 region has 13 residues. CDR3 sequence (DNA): TGTGCCACCCGAGCGGGGGGACCGGGTACGCAGTATTTT. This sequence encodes CATRAGGPGTQYF.

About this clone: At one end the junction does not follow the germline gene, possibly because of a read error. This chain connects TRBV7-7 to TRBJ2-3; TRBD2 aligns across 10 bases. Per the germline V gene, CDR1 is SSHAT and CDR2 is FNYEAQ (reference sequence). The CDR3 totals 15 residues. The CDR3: CASSLAGGATDTQYF. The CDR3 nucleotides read TGTGCTAGCAGCTTAGCGGGGGGAGCCACAGATACGCAGTATTTT.

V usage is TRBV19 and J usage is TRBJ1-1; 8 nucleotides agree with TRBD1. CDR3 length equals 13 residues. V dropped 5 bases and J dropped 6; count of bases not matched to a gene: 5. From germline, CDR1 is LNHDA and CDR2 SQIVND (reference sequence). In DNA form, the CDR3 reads TGTGCCAGTAGTGACAGGGGAATCGCTGAAGCTTTCTTT. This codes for CASSDRGIAEAFF.

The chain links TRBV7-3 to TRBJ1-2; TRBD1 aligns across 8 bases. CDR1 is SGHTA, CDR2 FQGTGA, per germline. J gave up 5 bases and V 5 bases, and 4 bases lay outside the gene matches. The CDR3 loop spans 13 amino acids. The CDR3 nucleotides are TGTGCCAGCAGCCCCGGACAGGGATATGGCTACACCTTC. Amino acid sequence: CASSPGQGYGYTF.

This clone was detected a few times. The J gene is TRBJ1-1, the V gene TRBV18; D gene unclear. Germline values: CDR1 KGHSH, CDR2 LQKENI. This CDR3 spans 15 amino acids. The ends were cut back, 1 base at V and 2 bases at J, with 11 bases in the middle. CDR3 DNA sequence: TGTGCCAGCTCACCACGTATGGGAGATAACACTGAAGCTTTCTTT. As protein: CASSPRMGDNTEAFF.

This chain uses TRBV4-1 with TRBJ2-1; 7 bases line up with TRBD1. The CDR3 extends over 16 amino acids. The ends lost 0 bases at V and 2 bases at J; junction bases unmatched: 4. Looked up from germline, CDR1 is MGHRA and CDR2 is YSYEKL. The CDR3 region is CASSQEGTATYNEQFF. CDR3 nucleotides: TGCGCCAGCAGCCAAGAAGGGACAGCTACCTACAATGAGCAGTTCTTC.

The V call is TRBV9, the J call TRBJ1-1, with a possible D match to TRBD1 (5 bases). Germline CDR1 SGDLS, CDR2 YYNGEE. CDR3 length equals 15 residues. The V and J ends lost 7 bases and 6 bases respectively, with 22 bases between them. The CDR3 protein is CASGRSLTERAEAFF. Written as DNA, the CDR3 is TGTGCCAGCGGCCGTTCCTTGACAGAGCGCGCTGAAGCTTTCTTT.

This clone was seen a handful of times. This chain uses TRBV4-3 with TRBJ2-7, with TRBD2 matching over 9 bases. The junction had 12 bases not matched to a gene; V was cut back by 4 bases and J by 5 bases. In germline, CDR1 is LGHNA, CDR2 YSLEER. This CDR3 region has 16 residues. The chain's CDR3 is CASSRHSSGGMNEQYF. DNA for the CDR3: TGCGCCAGCAGCCGCCATAGCAGCGGGGGGATGAACGAGCAGTACTTC.

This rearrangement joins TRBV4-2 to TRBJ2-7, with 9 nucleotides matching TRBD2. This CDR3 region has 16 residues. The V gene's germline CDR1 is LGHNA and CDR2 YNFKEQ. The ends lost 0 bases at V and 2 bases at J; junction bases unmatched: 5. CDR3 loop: CASSQDRGGGAYEQYF. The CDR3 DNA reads TGTGCCAGCAGCCAAGATCGAGGCGGGGGGGCCTACGAGCAGTACTTC.

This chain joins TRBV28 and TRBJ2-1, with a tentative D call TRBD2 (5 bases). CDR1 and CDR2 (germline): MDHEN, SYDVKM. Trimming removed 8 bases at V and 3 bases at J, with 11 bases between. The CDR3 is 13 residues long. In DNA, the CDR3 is TGTGCCAGCTACGGGGTAGACTACAATGAGCAGTTCTTC. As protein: CASYGVDYNEQFF.

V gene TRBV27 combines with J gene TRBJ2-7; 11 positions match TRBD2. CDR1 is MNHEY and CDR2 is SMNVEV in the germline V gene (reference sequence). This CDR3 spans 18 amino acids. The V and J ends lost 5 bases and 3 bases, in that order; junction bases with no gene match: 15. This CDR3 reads CASSKSSGGRLFYYEQYF. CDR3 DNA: TGTGCCAGCAGTAAATCTAGCGGGGGGCGCCTCTTTTACTACGAGCAGTACTTC.

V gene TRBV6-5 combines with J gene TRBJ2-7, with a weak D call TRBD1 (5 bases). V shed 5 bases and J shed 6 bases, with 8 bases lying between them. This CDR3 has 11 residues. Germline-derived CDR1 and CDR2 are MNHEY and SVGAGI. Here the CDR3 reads CASSQGPEQYF. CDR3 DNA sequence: TGTGCCAGCAGTCAGGGTCCCGAGCAGTACTTC.

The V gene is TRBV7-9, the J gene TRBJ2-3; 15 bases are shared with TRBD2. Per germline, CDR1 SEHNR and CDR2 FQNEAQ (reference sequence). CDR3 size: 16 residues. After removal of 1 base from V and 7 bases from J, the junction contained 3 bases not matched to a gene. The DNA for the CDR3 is TGTGCCAGCAGCTTAGGGGGGACTAGCGGGGGGAATACGCAGTATTTT. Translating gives CASSLGGTSGGNTQYF.

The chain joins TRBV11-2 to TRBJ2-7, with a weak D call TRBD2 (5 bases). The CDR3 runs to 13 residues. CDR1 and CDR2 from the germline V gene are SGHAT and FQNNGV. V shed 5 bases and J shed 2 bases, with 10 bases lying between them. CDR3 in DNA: TGTGCCAGCAGCCCCGGCGGGCCCTACGAGCAGTACTTC. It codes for CASSPGGPYEQYF.

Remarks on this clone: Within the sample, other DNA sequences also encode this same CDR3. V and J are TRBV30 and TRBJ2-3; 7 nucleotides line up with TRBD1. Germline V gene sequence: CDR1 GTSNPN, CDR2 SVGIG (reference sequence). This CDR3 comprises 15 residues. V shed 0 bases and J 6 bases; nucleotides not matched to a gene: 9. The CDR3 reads CAWSVRDRGSDTQYF. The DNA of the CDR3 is TGTGCCTGGAGTGTTCGGGACAGAGGTTCGGATACGCAGTATTTT.

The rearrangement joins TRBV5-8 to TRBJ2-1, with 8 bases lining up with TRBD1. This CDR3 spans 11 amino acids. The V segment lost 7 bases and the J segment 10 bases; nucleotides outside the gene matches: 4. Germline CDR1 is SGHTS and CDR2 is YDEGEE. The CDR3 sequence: CASDRGFEQFF. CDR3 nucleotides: TGTGCCAGCGACAGGGGATTCGAGCAGTTCTTC. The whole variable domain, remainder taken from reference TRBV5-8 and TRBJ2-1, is EAGVTQSPTHLIKTRGQQATLRCSPISGHTSVYWYQQALGLGLQFLLWYDEGEERNRGNFPPRFSGRQFPNYSSELNVNALELEDSALYLCASDRGFEQFFGPGTRLTVL.

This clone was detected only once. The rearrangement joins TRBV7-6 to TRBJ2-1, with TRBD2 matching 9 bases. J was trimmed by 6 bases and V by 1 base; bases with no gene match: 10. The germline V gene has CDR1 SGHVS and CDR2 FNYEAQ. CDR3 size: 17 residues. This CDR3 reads CASSLGVAGALPNEQFF. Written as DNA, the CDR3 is TGTGCCAGCAGCTTAGGGGTAGCGGGGGCCCTTCCCAATGAGCAGTTCTTC.

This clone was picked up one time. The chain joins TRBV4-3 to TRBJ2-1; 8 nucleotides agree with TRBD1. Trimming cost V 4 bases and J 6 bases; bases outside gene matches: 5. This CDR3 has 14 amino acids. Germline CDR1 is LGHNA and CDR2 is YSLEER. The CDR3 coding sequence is TGCGCCAGCAGCCTGGACAGGGTAGGCAATGAGCAGTTCTTC. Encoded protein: CASSLDRVGNEQFF.

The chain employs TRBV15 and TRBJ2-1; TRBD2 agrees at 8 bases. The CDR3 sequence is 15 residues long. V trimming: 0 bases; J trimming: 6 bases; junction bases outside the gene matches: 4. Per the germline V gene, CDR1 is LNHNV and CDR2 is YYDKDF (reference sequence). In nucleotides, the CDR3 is TGTGCCACCAGCAGAGAGCGGGGGGCCCTCAATGAGCAGTTCTTC. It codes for CATSRERGALNEQFF.

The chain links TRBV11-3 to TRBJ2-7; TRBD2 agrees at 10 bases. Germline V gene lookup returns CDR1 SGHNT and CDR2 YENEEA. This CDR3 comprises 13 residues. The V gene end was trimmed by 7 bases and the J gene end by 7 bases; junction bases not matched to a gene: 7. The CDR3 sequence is CASKGSGGREQYF. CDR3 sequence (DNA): TGTGCCAGCAAAGGTAGCGGGGGGAGGGAGCAGTACTTC.

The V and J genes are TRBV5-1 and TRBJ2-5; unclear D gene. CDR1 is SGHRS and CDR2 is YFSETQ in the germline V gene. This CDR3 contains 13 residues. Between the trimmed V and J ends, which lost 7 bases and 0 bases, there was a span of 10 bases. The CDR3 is CASSGPYQETQYF. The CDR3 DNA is TGCGCCAGCTCTGGCCCGTACCAAGAGACCCAGTACTTC.

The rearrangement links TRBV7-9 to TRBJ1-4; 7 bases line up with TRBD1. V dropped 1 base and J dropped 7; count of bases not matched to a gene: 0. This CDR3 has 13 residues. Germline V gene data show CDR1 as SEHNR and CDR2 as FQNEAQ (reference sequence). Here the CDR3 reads CASSLEGAEKLFF. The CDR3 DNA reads TGTGCCAGCAGCTTAGAGGGGGCTGAAAAACTGTTTTTT.

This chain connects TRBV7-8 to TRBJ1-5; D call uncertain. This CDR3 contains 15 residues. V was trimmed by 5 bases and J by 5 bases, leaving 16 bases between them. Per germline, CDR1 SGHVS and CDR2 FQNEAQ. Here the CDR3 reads CASSPDPAGYQPQHF. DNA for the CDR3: TGTGCCAGCAGCCCTGACCCGGCGGGGTATCAGCCCCAGCATTTT. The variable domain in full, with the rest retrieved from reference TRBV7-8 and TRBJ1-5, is GAGVSQSPRYKVAKRGQDVALRCDPISGHVSLFWYQQALGQGPEFLTYFQNEAQLDKSGLPSDRFFAERPEGSVSTLKIQRTQQEDSAVYLCASSPDPAGYQPQHFGDGTRLSIL.

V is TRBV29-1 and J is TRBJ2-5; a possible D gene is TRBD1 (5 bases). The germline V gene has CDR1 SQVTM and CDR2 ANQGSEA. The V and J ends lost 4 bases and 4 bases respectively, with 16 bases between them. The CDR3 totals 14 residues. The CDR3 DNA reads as TGCAGCGTTGGTTTGGGGCAGGGTGGAGAGACCCAGTACTTC. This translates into CSVGLGQGGETQYF. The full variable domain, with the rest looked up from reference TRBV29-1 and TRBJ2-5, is SAVISQKPSRDICQRGTSLTIQCQVDSQVTMMFWYRQQPGQSLTLIATANQGSEATYESGFVIDKFPISRPNLTFSTLTVSNMSPEDSSIYLCSVGLGQGGETQYFGPGTRLLVL.

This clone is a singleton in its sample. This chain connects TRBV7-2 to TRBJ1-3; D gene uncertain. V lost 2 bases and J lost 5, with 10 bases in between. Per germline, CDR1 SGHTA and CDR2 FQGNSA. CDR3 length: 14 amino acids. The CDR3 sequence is CASSLNEARNTIYF. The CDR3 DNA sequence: TGTGCCAGCAGCTTAAACGAAGCACGAAACACCATATATTTT.

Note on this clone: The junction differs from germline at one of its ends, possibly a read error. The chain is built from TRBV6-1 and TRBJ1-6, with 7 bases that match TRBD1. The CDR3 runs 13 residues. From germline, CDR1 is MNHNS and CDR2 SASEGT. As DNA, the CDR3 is TGTGCCAGCAGTGGGGCTTGGGGACAGCCCCATAACTTT. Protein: CASSGAWGQPHNF.

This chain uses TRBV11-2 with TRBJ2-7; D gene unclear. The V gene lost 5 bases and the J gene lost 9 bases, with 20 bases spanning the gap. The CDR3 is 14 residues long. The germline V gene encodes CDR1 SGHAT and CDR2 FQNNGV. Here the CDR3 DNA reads TGTGCCAGCAGCACCAGTTTTGGGTCCGGGTGGCAGTACTTC. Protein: CASSTSFGSGWQYF.

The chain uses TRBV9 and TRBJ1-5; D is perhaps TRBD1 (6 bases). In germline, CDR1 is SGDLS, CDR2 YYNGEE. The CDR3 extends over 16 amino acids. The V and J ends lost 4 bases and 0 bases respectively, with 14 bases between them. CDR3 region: CASSPSGQYSNQPQHF. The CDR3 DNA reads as TGTGCCAGCAGCCCCTCGGGACAATATAGCAATCAGCCCCAGCATTTT.